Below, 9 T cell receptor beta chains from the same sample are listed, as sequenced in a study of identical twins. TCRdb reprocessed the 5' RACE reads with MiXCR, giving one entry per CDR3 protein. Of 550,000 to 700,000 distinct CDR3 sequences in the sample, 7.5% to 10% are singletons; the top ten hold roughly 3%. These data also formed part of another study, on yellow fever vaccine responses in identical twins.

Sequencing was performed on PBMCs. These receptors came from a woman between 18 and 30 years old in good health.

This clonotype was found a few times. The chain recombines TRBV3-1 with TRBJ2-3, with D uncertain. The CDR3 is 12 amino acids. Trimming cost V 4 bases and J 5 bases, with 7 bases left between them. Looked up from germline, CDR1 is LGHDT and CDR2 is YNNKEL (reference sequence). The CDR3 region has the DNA TGTGCCAGCAGCCCGAAGGTAGATACGCAGTATTTT. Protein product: CASSPKVDTQYF.

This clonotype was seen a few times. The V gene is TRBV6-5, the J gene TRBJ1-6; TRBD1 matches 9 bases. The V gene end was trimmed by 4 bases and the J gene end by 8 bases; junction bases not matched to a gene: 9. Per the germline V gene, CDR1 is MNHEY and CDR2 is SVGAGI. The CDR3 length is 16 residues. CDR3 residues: CASSSLAQGAYSPLHF. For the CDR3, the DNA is TGTGCCAGCAGTTCCCTAGCACAGGGGGCTTATTCACCCCTCCACTTT.

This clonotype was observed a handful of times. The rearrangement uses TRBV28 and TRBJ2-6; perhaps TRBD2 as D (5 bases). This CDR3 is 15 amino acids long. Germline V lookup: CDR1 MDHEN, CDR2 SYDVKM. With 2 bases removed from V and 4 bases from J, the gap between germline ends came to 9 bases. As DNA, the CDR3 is TGTGCCAGCAGTTTAGATCCGGGAGGGGCCAACGTCCTGACTTTC. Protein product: CASSLDPGGANVLTF. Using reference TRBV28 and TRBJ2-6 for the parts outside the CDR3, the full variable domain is DVKVTQSSRYLVKRTGEKVFLECVQDMDHENMFWYRQDPGLGLRLIYFSYDVKMKEKGDIPEGYSVSREKKERFSLILESASTNQTSMYLCASSLDPGGANVLTFGAGSRLTVL.

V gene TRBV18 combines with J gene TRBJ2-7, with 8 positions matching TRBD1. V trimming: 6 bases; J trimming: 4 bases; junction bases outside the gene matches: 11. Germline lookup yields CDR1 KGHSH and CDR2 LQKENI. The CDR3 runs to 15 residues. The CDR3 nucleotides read TGTGCCAGCTCGAACGGACAGGGAGGTTGGTACGAGCAGTACTTC. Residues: CASSNGQGGWYEQYF.

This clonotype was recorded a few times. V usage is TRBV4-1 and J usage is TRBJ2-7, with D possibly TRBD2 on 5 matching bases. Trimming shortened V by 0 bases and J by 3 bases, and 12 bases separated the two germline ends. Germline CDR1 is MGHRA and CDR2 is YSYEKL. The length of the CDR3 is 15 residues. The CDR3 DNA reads TGCGCCAGCAGCCAAGATCCGGGAAACTACTACGAGCAGTACTTC. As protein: CASSQDPGNYYEQYF.

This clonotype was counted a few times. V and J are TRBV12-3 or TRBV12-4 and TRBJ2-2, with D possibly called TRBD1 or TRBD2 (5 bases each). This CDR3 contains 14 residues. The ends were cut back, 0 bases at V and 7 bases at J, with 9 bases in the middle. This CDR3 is CASSLAGVGGELFF. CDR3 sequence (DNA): TGTGCCAGCAGTTTAGCGGGGGTTGGCGGGGAGCTGTTTTTT.

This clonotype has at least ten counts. The CDR3 region has the DNA TGCGCCAGCAGCCAAGATTCCGGGACCGGGGACGAGCAGTACTTC. It yields the protein CASSQDSGTGDEQYF. The chain has TRBV4-3 and TRBJ2-7, with D tentatively TRBD1 or TRBD2 (5 bases each). The CDR3 is 15 residues long. In germline, CDR1 is LGHNA, CDR2 YSLEER. Trimming pared 0 bases from V and 5 bases from J, leaving 14 bases between.

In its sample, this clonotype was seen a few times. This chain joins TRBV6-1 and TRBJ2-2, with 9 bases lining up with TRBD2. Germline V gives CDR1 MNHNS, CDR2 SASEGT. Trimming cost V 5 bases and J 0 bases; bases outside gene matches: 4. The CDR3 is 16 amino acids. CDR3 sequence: CASSRLAGPNTGELFF. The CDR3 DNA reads TGTGCCAGCAGTCGCCTAGCGGGGCCGAACACCGGGGAGCTGTTTTTT.

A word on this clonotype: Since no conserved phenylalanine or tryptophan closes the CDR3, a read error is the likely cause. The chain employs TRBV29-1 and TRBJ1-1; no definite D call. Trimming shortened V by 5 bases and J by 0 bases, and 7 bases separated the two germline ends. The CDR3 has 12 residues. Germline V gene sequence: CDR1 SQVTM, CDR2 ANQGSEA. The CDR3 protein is CSVLSMNTEAFV. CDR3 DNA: TGCAGCGTTCTGAGTATGAACACTGAAGCTTTCGTT.